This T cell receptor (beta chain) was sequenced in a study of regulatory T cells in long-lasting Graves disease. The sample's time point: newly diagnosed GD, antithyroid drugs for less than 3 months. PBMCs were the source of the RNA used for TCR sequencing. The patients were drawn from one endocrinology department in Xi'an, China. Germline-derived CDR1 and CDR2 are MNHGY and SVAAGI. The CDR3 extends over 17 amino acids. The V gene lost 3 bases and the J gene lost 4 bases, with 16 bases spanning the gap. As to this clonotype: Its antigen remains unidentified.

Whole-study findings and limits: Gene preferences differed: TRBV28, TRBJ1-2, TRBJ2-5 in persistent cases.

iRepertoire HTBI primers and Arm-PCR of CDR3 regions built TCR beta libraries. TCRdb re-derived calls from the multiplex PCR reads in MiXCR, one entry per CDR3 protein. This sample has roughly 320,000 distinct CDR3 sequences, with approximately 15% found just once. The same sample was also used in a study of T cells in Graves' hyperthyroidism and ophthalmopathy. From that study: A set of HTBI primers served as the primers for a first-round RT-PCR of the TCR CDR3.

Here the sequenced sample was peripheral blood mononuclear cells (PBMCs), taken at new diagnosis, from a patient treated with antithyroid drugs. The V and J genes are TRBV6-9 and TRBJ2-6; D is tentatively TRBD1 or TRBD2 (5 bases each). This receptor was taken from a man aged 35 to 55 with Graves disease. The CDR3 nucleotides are TGTGCCAGCAGTTACTACGGGGCCCAAGGAGGGGCCAACGTCCTGACTTTC. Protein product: CASSYYGAQGGANVLTF.